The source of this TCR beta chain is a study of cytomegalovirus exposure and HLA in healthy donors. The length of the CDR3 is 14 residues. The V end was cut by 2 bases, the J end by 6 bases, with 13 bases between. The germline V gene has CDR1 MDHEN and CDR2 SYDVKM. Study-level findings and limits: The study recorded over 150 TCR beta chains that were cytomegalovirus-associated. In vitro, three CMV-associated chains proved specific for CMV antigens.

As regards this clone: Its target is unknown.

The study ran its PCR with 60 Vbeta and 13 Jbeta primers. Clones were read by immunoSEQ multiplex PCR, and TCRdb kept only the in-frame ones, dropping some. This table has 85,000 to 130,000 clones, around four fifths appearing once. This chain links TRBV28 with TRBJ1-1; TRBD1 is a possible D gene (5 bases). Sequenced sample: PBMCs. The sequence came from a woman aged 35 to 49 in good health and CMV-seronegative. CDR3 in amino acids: CASSLAGFAPEAFF. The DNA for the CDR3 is TGTGCCAGCAGTTTAGCAGGGTTCGCCCCTGAAGCTTTCTTT.